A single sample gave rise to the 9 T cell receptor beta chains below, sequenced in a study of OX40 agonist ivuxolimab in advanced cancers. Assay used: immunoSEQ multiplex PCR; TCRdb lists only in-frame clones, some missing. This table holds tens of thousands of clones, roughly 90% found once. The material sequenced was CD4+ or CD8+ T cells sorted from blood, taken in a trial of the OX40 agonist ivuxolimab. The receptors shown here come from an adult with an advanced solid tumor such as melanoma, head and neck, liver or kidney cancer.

The CDR3 region has the DNA TGTGCCAGCAGTGCAACAGGGTACCCGGGAGCTTTCTTT. It yields the protein CASSATGYPGAFF. The chain has TRBV6-1 and TRBJ1-1; possibly TRBD1 for D (6 bases). The CDR3 spans 13 residues. The V gene lost 4 bases and the J gene lost 10 bases, with 16 bases spanning the gap. Looked up from germline, CDR1 is MNHNS and CDR2 is SASEGT.

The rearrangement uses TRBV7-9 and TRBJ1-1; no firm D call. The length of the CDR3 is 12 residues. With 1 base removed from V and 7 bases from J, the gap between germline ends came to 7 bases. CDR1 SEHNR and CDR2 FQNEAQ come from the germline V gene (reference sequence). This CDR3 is CASSLVGYEAFF. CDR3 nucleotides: TGTGCCAGCAGCTTAGTAGGGTATGAAGCTTTCTTT.

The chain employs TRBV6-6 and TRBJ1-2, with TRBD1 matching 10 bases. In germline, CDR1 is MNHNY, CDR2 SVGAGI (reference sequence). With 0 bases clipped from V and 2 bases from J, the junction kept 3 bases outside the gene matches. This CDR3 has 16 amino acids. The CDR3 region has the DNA TGTGCCAGCAGTTACTCGGGACAGGGGATAAACTATGGCTACACCTTC. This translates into CASSYSGQGINYGYTF.

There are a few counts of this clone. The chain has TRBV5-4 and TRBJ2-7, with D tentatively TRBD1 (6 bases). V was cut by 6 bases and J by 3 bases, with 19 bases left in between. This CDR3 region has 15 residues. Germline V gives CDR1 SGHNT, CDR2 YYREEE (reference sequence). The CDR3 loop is CASNLMGAMDYEQYF. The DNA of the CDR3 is TGTGCCAGCAACCTCATGGGGGCAATGGACTACGAGCAGTACTTC.

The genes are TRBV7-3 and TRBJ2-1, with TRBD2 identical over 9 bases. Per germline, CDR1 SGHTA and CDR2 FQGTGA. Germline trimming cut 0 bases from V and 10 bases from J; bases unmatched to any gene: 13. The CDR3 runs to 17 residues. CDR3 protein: CASSLTFSSGDRGEQFF. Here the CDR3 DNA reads TGTGCCAGCAGCTTAACGTTTTCTAGCGGGGACCGGGGGGAGCAGTTCTTC.

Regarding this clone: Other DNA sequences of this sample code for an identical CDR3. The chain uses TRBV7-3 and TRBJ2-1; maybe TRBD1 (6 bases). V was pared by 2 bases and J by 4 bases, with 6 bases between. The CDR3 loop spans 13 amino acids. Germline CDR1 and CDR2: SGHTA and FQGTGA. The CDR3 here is CASSLGQYNEQFF. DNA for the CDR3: TGTGCCAGCAGCTTAGGACAGTACAATGAGCAGTTCTTC.

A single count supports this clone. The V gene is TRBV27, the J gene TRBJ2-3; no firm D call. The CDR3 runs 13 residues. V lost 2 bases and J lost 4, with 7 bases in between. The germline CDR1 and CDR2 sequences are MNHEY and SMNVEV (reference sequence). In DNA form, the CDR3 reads TGTGCCAGCAGTTTAAAGCCCCCAGATACGCAGTATTTT. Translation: CASSLKPPDTQYF.

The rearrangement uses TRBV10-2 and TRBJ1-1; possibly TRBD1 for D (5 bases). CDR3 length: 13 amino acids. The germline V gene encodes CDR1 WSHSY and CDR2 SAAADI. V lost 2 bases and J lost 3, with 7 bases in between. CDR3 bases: TGCGCCAGCAGTGAGCGGGGGTACACTGAAGCTTTCTTT. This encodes CASSERGYTEAFF.

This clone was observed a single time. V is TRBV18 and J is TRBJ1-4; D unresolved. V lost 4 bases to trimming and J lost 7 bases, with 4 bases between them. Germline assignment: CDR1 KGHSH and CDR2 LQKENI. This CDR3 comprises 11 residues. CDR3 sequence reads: CASSQGEKLFF. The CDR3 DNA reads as TGTGCCAGCTCACAGGGTGAAAAACTGTTTTTT.